The 32 T cell receptor beta chains below all came from one sample that was sequenced in a study of blood T cell repertoires in COVID-19. The repertoire was sequenced with immunoSEQ multiplex PCR; TCRdb's copy has only in-frame clones and lacks some. The table records a few hundred thousand clones, 80% to 85% of them present only once. Material for sequencing was PBMCs or T cells enriched from blood (not recorded which). The receptor source for this set is a man aged 50 to 59 who had recovered from COVID-19.

The chain recombines TRBV7-8 with TRBJ2-5; TRBD1 aligns across 10 bases. V shed 2 bases, J shed 5 bases, and the junction held 14 bases outside the gene matches. The CDR3 has 18 amino acids. Looked up from germline, CDR1 is SGHVS and CDR2 is FQNEAQ. The CDR3 region is CASSLNTRRQGAWETQYF. CDR3 nucleotide sequence: TGTGCCAGCAGCTTAAACACCAGAAGACAGGGGGCCTGGGAGACCCAGTACTTC.

The chain uses TRBV10-3 and TRBJ1-3; TRBD1 matches 8 bases. The germline gives CDR1 ENHRY, CDR2 SYGVKD. The V and J ends lost 10 bases and 8 bases, in that order; junction bases with no gene match: 7. The CDR3 has 12 amino acids. DNA for the CDR3: TGTGCCACCCGAGGACAGGGAGACACCATATATTTT. Its protein is CATRGQGDTIYF.

This chain uses TRBV29-1 with TRBJ2-5; TRBD1 agrees at 10 bases. The germline V gene has CDR1 SQVTM and CDR2 ANQGSEA. The ends lost 7 bases at V and 5 bases at J; junction bases unmatched: 4. This CDR3 comprises 12 residues. The CDR3 reads CSARTGGETQYF. The DNA for the CDR3 is TGCAGCGCTCGGACAGGGGGGGAGACCCAGTACTTC.

The rearrangement joins TRBV19 to TRBJ2-3, with 7 bases that match TRBD1. CDR1 and CDR2 from the germline V gene are LNHDA and SQIVND (reference sequence). V trimming: 1 base; J trimming: 3 bases; junction bases outside the gene matches: 7. The CDR3 sequence is 16 residues long. The CDR3 sequence: CASSIVQDRVTDTQYF. DNA for the CDR3: TGTGCCAGTAGTATAGTGCAAGACAGGGTAACAGATACGCAGTATTTT.

This rearrangement joins TRBV19 to TRBJ1-3; 9 positions match TRBD1. Losses at the gene ends were 9 bases for V and 4 bases for J; bases not matched to a gene: 10. Germline V gene data show CDR1 as LNHDA and CDR2 as SQIVND (reference sequence). This CDR3 comprises 15 residues. CDR3 amino acids: CASSGQGVTGNTIYF. CDR3 sequence (DNA): TGTGCCAGCTCGGGACAGGGAGTAACCGGAAACACCATATATTTT. The variable domain in full, with the rest retrieved from reference TRBV19 and TRBJ1-3, is DGGITQSPKYLFRKEGQNVTLSCEQNLNHDAMYWYRQDPGQGLRLIYYSQIVNDFQKGDIAEGYSVSREKKESFPLTVTSAQKNPTAFYLCASSGQGVTGNTIYFGEGSWLTVV.

V and J are TRBV3-1 (or the pseudogene TRBV3-2) and TRBJ2-7; TRBD2 might be the D (6 bases). Between the trimmed V and J ends, which lost 4 bases and 1 base, there was a span of 11 bases. From germline, CDR1 is LGHDT and CDR2 YNNKEL (reference sequence). The length of the CDR3 is 14 residues. The CDR3 here is CASSRGTDSYEQYF. DNA of the CDR3: TGTGCCAGCAGCCGCGGGACTGATTCCTACGAGCAGTACTTC.

The chain recombines TRBV12-3 or TRBV12-4 with TRBJ1-1; D is possibly TRBD1 (5 bases). V was cut by 6 bases and J by 0 bases, with 8 bases left in between. CDR3 length: 13 amino acids. The CDR3 spells CASRQGMNTEAFF. The CDR3 nucleotides are TGTGCCAGCAGGCAGGGCATGAACACTGAAGCTTTCTTT.

This sequence joins TRBV29-1 and TRBJ1-1; TRBD1 is a possible D gene (6 bases). Per germline, CDR1 SQVTM and CDR2 ANQGSEA. This CDR3 has 14 amino acids. With 5 bases removed from V and 6 bases from J, the gap between germline ends came to 19 bases. CDR3: CSVTPNHRVPEAFF. The CDR3 coding sequence is TGCAGCGTTACACCCAATCACAGGGTCCCTGAAGCTTTCTTT.

This chain connects TRBV30 to TRBJ2-3; 8 nucleotides line up with TRBD2. Germline values: CDR1 GTSNPN, CDR2 SVGIG (reference sequence). J lost 1 base, V lost 2 bases, and 5 bases had no gene match. The CDR3 extends over 15 amino acids. In nucleotides, the CDR3 is TGTGCCTGGAGTCTGACTAGCGACCGCACAGATACGCAGTATTTT. Protein product: CAWSLTSDRTDTQYF.

The chain carries TRBV28 and TRBJ1-2; 7 nucleotides agree with TRBD1. The J segment lost 3 bases and the V segment lost 3 bases, leaving 4 bases of the junction unmatched. The CDR3 has 14 residues. Looked up from germline, CDR1 is MDHEN and CDR2 is SYDVKM. CDR3 bases: TGTGCCAGCAGTTTTAGGGGGCAGGACTATGGCTACACCTTC. The encoded protein is CASSFRGQDYGYTF.

The chain links TRBV5-1 to TRBJ2-3; 7 bases match TRBD2. The CDR3 extends over 17 amino acids. J gave up 6 bases and V 4 bases, and 17 bases lay outside the gene matches. Germline lookup yields CDR1 SGHRS and CDR2 YFSETQ. In nucleotides, the CDR3 is TGCGCCAGCAGCCCCAGGGTTAGCGGGTCTTTCGGGGATACGCAGTATTTT. It encodes CASSPRVSGSFGDTQYF.

This rearrangement joins TRBV2 to TRBJ1-1; D gene uncertain. The length of the CDR3 is 12 residues. Germline CDR1 is SNHLY and CDR2 is FYNNEI. Trimming shortened V by 3 bases and J by 6 bases, and 8 bases separated the two germline ends. The CDR3 is CASSDDGSEAFF. CDR3 DNA: TGTGCCAGCAGTGATGATGGCTCTGAAGCTTTCTTT.

Here the CDR3 reads CASSLYRDKTYEQYF. CDR3 DNA: TGTGCCAGCAGCTTATATCGGGACAAGACCTACGAGCAGTACTTC. The V call is TRBV7-2, the J call TRBJ2-7, with D tentatively TRBD1 (6 bases). This CDR3 has 15 amino acids. Trimming removed 2 bases from V and 2 bases from J, with 13 bases in between. Germline lookup yields CDR1 SGHTA and CDR2 FQGNSA.

The chain joins TRBV19 to TRBJ1-3; TRBD1 might be the D (5 bases). The CDR3 spans 14 residues. Germline V gene lookup returns CDR1 LNHDA and CDR2 SQIVND (reference sequence). Trimming shortened V by 3 bases and J by 2 bases, and 8 bases separated the two germline ends. The CDR3 DNA reads as TGTGCCAGTAGTATTGCCAGGGCTGGAAACACCATATATTTT. As protein: CASSIARAGNTIYF. Based on the CDR3 plus reference TRBV19 and TRBJ1-3, the full variable domain is DGGITQSPKYLFRKEGQNVTLSCEQNLNHDAMYWYRQDPGQGLRLIYYSQIVNDFQKGDIAEGYSVSREKKESFPLTVTSAQKNPTAFYLCASSIARAGNTIYFGEGSWLTVV.

The chain joins TRBV7-9 to TRBJ2-7; TRBD2 matches at 7 bases. CDR3 length equals 16 residues. The V gene's germline CDR1 is SEHNR and CDR2 FQNEAQ (reference sequence). V trimming: 5 bases; J trimming: 1 base; junction bases outside the gene matches: 11. CDR3 in amino acids: CASSPTDSSGSYEQYF. The CDR3 coding sequence is TGTGCCAGCAGCCCCACGGATTCTAGCGGTTCCTACGAGCAGTACTTC.

The chain couples TRBV6-1 to TRBJ1-2; tentative D call: TRBD1 (6 bases). This CDR3 has 14 amino acids. Germline lookup yields CDR1 MNHNS and CDR2 SASEGT. The V end lost 0 bases, the J end lost 6 bases, and 11 bases lay between the germline ends. The CDR3 loop is CASSEAQGRNGYTF. CDR3 sequence (DNA): TGTGCCAGCAGTGAAGCCCAGGGGAGAAATGGCTACACCTTC.

This clone was seen more than once but under ten times. The chain is built from TRBV7-2 and TRBJ2-5; D perhaps matches TRBD2 (6 bases). V lost 4 bases, J lost 4 bases, and 10 bases lay in between. The length of the CDR3 is 13 residues. CDR1 and CDR2 from the germline V gene are SGHTA and FQGNSA. CDR3 protein: CASSSEGGETQYF. CDR3 sequence (DNA): TGTGCCAGCAGCTCAGAGGGAGGAGAGACCCAGTACTTC.

This clone was recorded once. The chain carries TRBV29-1 and TRBJ1-1, with D perhaps matching TRBD1 (5 bases). The CDR3 length is 11 residues. With 2 bases removed from V and 4 bases from J, the gap between germline ends came to 5 bases. Looked up from germline, CDR1 is SQVTM and CDR2 is ANQGSEA. The DNA of the CDR3 is TGCAGCGTTGAACAGGGCACTGAAGCTTTCTTT. It specifies CSVEQGTEAFF.

The V call is TRBV13, the J call TRBJ2-5; 10 bases fit TRBD2. The CDR3 contains 14 residues. J gave up 8 bases and V 4 bases, and 7 bases lay outside the gene matches. Germline V CDR1 and CDR2: PRHDT, FYEKMQ (reference sequence). The CDR3 protein is CASSSSGGEGTQYF. The CDR3 DNA reads TGTGCCAGCAGCTCTAGCGGGGGCGAGGGAACCCAGTACTTC.

This chain uses TRBV5-6 with TRBJ1-1; a possible D gene is TRBD1 (6 bases). This CDR3 contains 13 residues. V was trimmed by 3 bases and J by 7 bases, leaving 13 bases between them. Per germline, CDR1 SGHDT and CDR2 YYEEEE. CDR3 region: CASSSVGQIEAFF. The CDR3 nucleotides are TGTGCCAGCAGCTCCGTTGGACAGATTGAAGCTTTCTTT.

This rearrangement joins TRBV7-2 to TRBJ1-4; D is undetermined. The CDR3 contains 15 residues. CDR1 and CDR2 from the germline V gene are SGHTA and FQGNSA. Trimming took 6 bases from V and 2 from J, leaving 13 bases between them. The CDR3 bases are TGTGCCAGCAGAATAGCATCCGGCACTAATGAAAAACTGTTTTTT. Its translation: CASRIASGTNEKLFF.

This clone has just a few counts. The chain couples TRBV30 to TRBJ1-1; 7 positions agree with TRBD1. With 5 bases clipped from V and 5 bases from J, the junction kept 2 bases outside the gene matches. This CDR3 spans 11 amino acids. Germline V gene sequence: CDR1 GTSNPN, CDR2 SVGIG (reference sequence). The CDR3 sequence: CAWQGETEAFF. The CDR3 region has the DNA TGTGCCTGGCAGGGGGAGACTGAAGCTTTCTTT.

This clone occurred once. V and J are TRBV7-8 and TRBJ2-2; 9 nucleotides match TRBD1. With 5 bases clipped from V and 4 bases from J, the junction kept 2 bases outside the gene matches. This CDR3 is 14 amino acids long. CDR1 is SGHVS and CDR2 is FQNEAQ in the germline V gene. CDR3 sequence: CASSQGQGTGELFF. The CDR3 coding sequence is TGTGCCAGCAGCCAGGGACAGGGCACCGGGGAGCTGTTTTTT.

This clone came up once. The V call is TRBV7-6, the J call TRBJ1-5; 10 nucleotides match TRBD1. The CDR3 is made up of 15 amino acids. Per germline, CDR1 SGHVS and CDR2 FNYEAQ. J lost 3 bases, V lost 5 bases, and 4 bases had no gene match. CDR3 DNA sequence: TGTGCCAGCAGCAGGGACAGGGGCCTCAATCAGCCCCAGCATTTT. Protein: CASSRDRGLNQPQHF. The full variable domain, its missing parts supplied by reference TRBV7-6 and TRBJ1-5, is GAGVSQSPRYKVTKRGQDVALRCDPISGHVSLYWYRQALGQGPEFLTYFNYEAQQDKSGLPNDRFSAERPEGSISTLTIQRTEQRDSAMYRCASSRDRGLNQPQHFGDGTRLSIL.

V is TRBV7-3 and J is TRBJ1-1; D may be TRBD1 (5 bases). Trimming pared 6 bases from V and 1 base from J, leaving 9 bases between. The CDR3 is 13 residues long. Germline CDR1 SGHTA, CDR2 FQGTGA. The CDR3 spells CASSGGENTEAFF. Here the CDR3 DNA reads TGTGCCAGCAGTGGGGGGGAGAACACTGAAGCTTTCTTT.

The chain carries TRBV7-6 and TRBJ2-7; TRBD2 aligns across 8 bases. CDR1 SGHVS and CDR2 FNYEAQ come from the germline V gene. V was clipped by 5 bases and J by 6 bases; unmatched bases: 9. The CDR3 contains 14 residues. The CDR3 reads CASSPLAGMGEQYF. In nucleotides, the CDR3 is TGTGCCAGCAGCCCTTTAGCGGGAATGGGCGAGCAGTACTTC.

The chain uses TRBV7-9 and TRBJ2-3; a possible D gene is TRBD2 (6 bases). The CDR3 extends over 15 amino acids. CDR1 SEHNR and CDR2 FQNEAQ come from the germline V gene (reference sequence). Trimming took off 4 bases at V and 2 bases at J, with 13 bases between the two ends. The CDR3 bases are TGTGCCAGCAGCTCCCCGGAGGGTGTCACAGATACGCAGTATTTT. Protein sequence: CASSSPEGVTDTQYF. The variable domain in full, with the rest retrieved from reference TRBV7-9 and TRBJ2-3, is DTGVSQNPRHKITKRGQNVTFRCDPISEHNRLYWYRQTLGQGPEFLTYFQNEAQLEKSRLLSDRFSAERPKGSFSTLEIQRTEQGDSAMYLCASSSPEGVTDTQYFGPGTRLTVL.

The CDR3 DNA reads TGTGCCAGCAGCTCGCGGGGGGAGCTCAGGGAGCAGTACTTC. As protein: CASSSRGELREQYF. The V and J genes are TRBV13 and TRBJ2-7, with 8 nucleotides matching TRBD2. CDR1 is PRHDT, CDR2 FYEKMQ, per germline (reference sequence). The CDR3 totals 14 residues. J was trimmed by 7 bases and V by 4 bases; bases with no gene match: 9.

The chain combines TRBV11-2 with TRBJ2-6; D uncertain. The germline V gene encodes CDR1 SGHAT and CDR2 FQNNGV. The CDR3 runs 16 residues. With 4 bases removed from V and 2 bases from J, the gap between germline ends came to 12 bases. The CDR3: CASSSGKWAGANVLTF. The CDR3, as DNA: TGTGCCAGCAGCTCGGGTAAATGGGCTGGGGCCAACGTCCTGACTTTC.

This clone was counted a few times. The chain recombines TRBV7-2 with TRBJ1-2, with D possibly being TRBD1 (5 bases). Germline V gives CDR1 SGHTA, CDR2 FQGNSA. V was pared by 0 bases and J by 6 bases, with 11 bases between. The CDR3 is 14 amino acids. CDR3 protein: CASSLAGTFHGYTF. In nucleotides, the CDR3 is TGTGCCAGCAGCTTAGCGGGGACTTTCCATGGCTACACCTTC. The variable domain in full, with the rest retrieved from reference TRBV7-2 and TRBJ1-2, is GAGVSQSPSNKVTEKGKDVELRCDPISGHTALYWYRQSLGQGLEFLIYFQGNSAPDKSGLPSDRFSAERTGGSVSTLTIQRTQQEDSAVYLCASSLAGTFHGYTFGSGTRLTVV.

This clone was observed a handful of times. The chain couples TRBV11-3 to TRBJ2-7; 7 bases are a match to TRBD2. The CDR3 is 14 residues long. The ends lost 6 bases at V and 5 bases at J; junction bases unmatched: 10. The germline CDR1 and CDR2 sequences are SGHNT and YENEEA. CDR3 bases: TGTGCCAGCAGTCGGGGGGAGGCCGTCCACGAGCAGTACTTC. It translates to CASSRGEAVHEQYF.

This chain joins TRBV14 and TRBJ2-1; 8 nucleotides align to TRBD1. Germline-derived CDR1 and CDR2 are SGHDN and FVKESK. V was pared by 0 bases and J by 9 bases, with 4 bases of the junction left unmatched. The CDR3 loop spans 14 amino acids. The CDR3 nucleotides read TGTGCCAGCAGCCAAGACAGGGGGCGCGGTGAGCAGTTCTTC. Translating gives CASSQDRGRGEQFF.